This T cell receptor (beta chain) was identified during a study of Ad26.COV2.S vaccination and SARS-CoV-2 variants (dated by TCRdb to the early 2020s). Notes on the research overall: Donors in the vaccine arm were drawn from COV1001, a phase I-IIa trial of Ad26.COV2.S in healthy adults that was multicentre, randomized, double-blind and placebo-controlled. A total of 32 samples were included in the TCR-sequenced set, comprising 19 Ad26.COV2.S vaccine recipients, 5 placebo recipients and 8 SARS-CoV-2 convalescent individuals. Blinding of investigators to trial group allocation was maintained during experiments and outcome assessment. Trial participants were randomized into five groups of five, in which low-dose or high-dose Ad26.COV2.S was given once or twice, or placebo was given on both occasions. Ad26.COV2.S was given intramuscularly at 5x10^10 or 1x10^11 viral particles, as a single shot or as two shots 56 days apart. Sequencing of the TCRbeta repertoire served to evaluate the specificity and breadth of SARS-CoV-2-reactive T cell receptors following Ad26.COV2.S vaccination.

Spanning cysteine to phenylalanine, the CDR3 consists of 14 amino acids. Only CDR3 DNA remains: 42 bases, in frame from the first base. Based on the germline V gene, the CDR1 and CDR2 sequences are MNHEY and SVGEGT. V and J lose 5 bases and 3 bases, and a span of 14 bases separates them. The treatment or condition tag for this specimen amounts to: roughly 20 received Ad26.COV2.S at low or high dose, single or two shots; roughly five received placebo; per-sample allocation not given. For vaccine and placebo recipients, the sequenced repertoires came from samples collected on day 63 after the first injection. Between 29 July and 7 August 2020, Cohort 1b enrolled 25 adults aged 18-55 years at one site in Boston, USA. Ad26.COV2.S was a replication-incompetent adenovirus type 26 vector that expressed a prefusion-stabilized SARS-CoV-2 spike protein derived from the original Wuhan strain. This clone has only a few counts. What antigen it recognizes has not been identified. Base qualities are missing; no much larger clone stands one base away. Other DNA sequences within the sample encode an identical CDR3.

What the study reported, not specific to this receptor: Higher spike-specific TCR breadth was observed in Ad26.COV2.S recipients than in placebo recipients (P = 0.0014). The study was not powered to compare responses between vaccine doses or regimens. Non-spike TCR breadth was comparable between vaccine and placebo recipients, consistent with the vaccine containing only spike. Substantial breadth of spike-specific CD8+ and CD4+ T cell responses was reported after vaccination. The authors noted that total T cell responses may have been underestimated by the TCR breadth and depth analyses.

TCRbeta CDR3 regions were sequenced with the immunoSEQ Assay. After extraction, genomic DNA underwent amplification by bias-controlled multiplex PCR, followed by high-throughput sequencing. As for how the authors treated the data: To quantify the absolute abundance of every unique TCRbeta CDR3 region, sequences were collapsed and filtered. Usable DNA was measured by amplifying reference genes present in all nucleated cells, and TCRbeta template counts were normalized to that usable DNA to estimate T cell fraction. Repertoire TCRs were annotated as SARS-CoV-2-specific by exact matching of V gene, CDR3 amino acid sequence and J gene to a known reactive TCR set. MIRA supplied the reference SARS-CoV-2 TCR set, which was filtered for enrichment in COVID-19-positive ImmuneCODE repertoires so that public or cross-reactive TCRs were removed. Based on the MIRA antigens, annotated TCRs were further analysed at the level of specific ORF or position within ORF. Breadth was defined as annotated unique rearrangements over total unique productive rearrangements; depth was the summed frequency of those rearrangements. Two-sided Wilcoxon rank-sum tests were applied when comparing TCR breadth between groups. TCRdb mirrors the immuneACCESS table, restricted to in-frame sequences. Some clones are absent from its copies; in checked studies, under half trace to an unresolved V gene, and the reason for the others is unknown. V and J calls and clone size follow that table, whereas D and trimming were derived from the DNA. Across this sample there are about 480,000 clones, with around 85% seen only once. The ten largest clonotypes hold about 13% of the sample.

This chain is built from TRBV6-2 or TRBV6-3 and TRBJ2-7; perhaps TRBD2 is the D gene, with 6 bases matching. Specimen: peripheral blood, collected in a trial of Ad26.COV2.S vaccine versus placebo. This TCR was recovered from a person between 18 and 60 years old who received the Ad26.COV2.S COVID-19 vaccine or a placebo. This receptor carries the CDR3 CASSPWDSIYEQYF. In nucleotides, the sequence is TGTGCCAGCAGTCCCTGGGACTCGATCTACGAGCAGTACTTC.